Below are 21 T cell receptor beta chains sequenced from a single sample in a study of blood T cell repertoires in COVID-19. The method was immunoSEQ multiplex PCR; TCRdb's version includes in-frame clones alone and lacks a portion of them. The sample holds under 250,000 clones, 80% to 95% seen once. What was sequenced was peripheral blood. Receptors originate from a man aged 25 to 40 with COVID-19, enrolled during active disease.

The CDR3 loop reads CASGGQGDYEKLFF. The CDR3 DNA follows: TGTGCCAGCGGGGGGCAGGGGGACTATGAAAAACTGTTTTTT. The genes are TRBV9 and TRBJ1-4, with 7 bases lining up with TRBD1. This CDR3 is built from 14 residues. Germline V gene lookup returns CDR1 SGDLS and CDR2 YYNGEE. With V trimmed by 7 bases and J by 6 bases, 9 bases remained unmatched.

The chain couples TRBV2 to TRBJ1-6; D is uncertain. CDR3 size: 15 residues. With 6 bases removed from V and 2 bases from J, the gap between germline ends came to 11 bases. Per germline, CDR1 SNHLY and CDR2 FYNNEI. This CDR3 is CASREGGTYNSPLHF. Written as DNA, the CDR3 is TGTGCCAGCAGGGAGGGTGGGACCTATAATTCACCCCTCCACTTT.

The chain combines TRBV7-2 with TRBJ2-1; 10 bases are a match to TRBD2. V lost 6 bases to trimming and J lost 7 bases; unmatched junction nucleotides: 12. This CDR3 is 16 amino acids long. CDR1 SGHTA and CDR2 FQGNSA come from the germline V gene. Written as DNA, the CDR3 is TGTGCCAGCAGGCCCCAAGCGGGGGGGCCTTGGAATGAGCAGTTCTTC. Protein product: CASRPQAGGPWNEQFF.

The rearrangement uses TRBV19 and TRBJ1-4, with 11 bases lining up with TRBD1. The germline V gene has CDR1 LNHDA and CDR2 SQIVND (reference sequence). This CDR3 has 14 amino acids. The trim removed 3 bases at V and 8 bases at J, leaving 2 bases unmatched. The chain's CDR3 is CASSIGQGAEKLFF. The CDR3 DNA follows: TGTGCCAGTAGTATCGGACAGGGGGCCGAAAAACTGTTTTTT.

J is TRBJ2-1 and V is TRBV2; D possibly corresponds to TRBD2 (7 bases). The CDR3 runs to 13 residues. Germline V CDR1 and CDR2: SNHLY, FYNNEI. V dropped 7 bases and J dropped 7 bases, with 14 bases sitting between them. The DNA for the CDR3 is TGTGCCAGCAAGGGGGGGCACTGGAATGAGCAGTTCTTC. Amino acid sequence: CASKGGHWNEQFF.

This CDR3 reads CASSQRTEKLFF. CDR3 DNA sequence: TGTGCCAGCAGCCAGCGAACGGAAAAACTGTTTTTT. The rearrangement joins TRBV3-1 (or the pseudogene TRBV3-2) to TRBJ1-4; no clear D gene. Germline V gene lookup returns CDR1 LGHDT and CDR2 YNNKEL (reference sequence). CDR3 length: 12 amino acids. Trimming shortened V by 3 bases and J by 8 bases, and 7 bases separated the two germline ends.

The chain carries TRBV6-1 and TRBJ1-5; 9 positions match TRBD1. The CDR3 length is 18 residues. Germline V lookup: CDR1 MNHNS, CDR2 SASEGT. V dropped 4 bases and J dropped 0; count of bases not matched to a gene: 10. CDR3 amino acids: CASSVTGQGLYSNQPQHF. The CDR3 DNA is TGTGCCAGCAGTGTGACGGGACAGGGCCTCTATAGCAATCAGCCCCAGCATTTT.

This chain links TRBV6-5 with TRBJ2-7; maybe TRBD1 (6 bases). CDR3 size: 13 residues. V was clipped by 0 bases and J by 6 bases, with 9 bases between them. Germline assignment: CDR1 MNHEY and CDR2 SVGAGI. CDR3 DNA sequence: TGTGCCAGCAGTTACTCCCAGGGGTCCGAGCAGTACTTC. Translated, it gives CASSYSQGSEQYF.

This chain joins TRBV5-1 and TRBJ2-7; D is ambiguous. The CDR3 sequence is 13 residues long. The germline gives CDR1 SGHRS, CDR2 YFSETQ. Trimming stripped 0 bases from V and 7 bases from J, with 11 bases between. The CDR3 nucleotides read TGCGCCAGCAGCTTGGAGGTACTCAGGGAGCAGTACTTC. Residues: CASSLEVLREQYF.

The J gene is TRBJ1-5, the V gene TRBV16; D is undetermined. Germline V gene lookup returns CDR1 KGHSY and CDR2 FQNENV. Trimming stripped 0 bases from V and 11 bases from J, with 14 bases between. CDR3 length: 14 residues. The CDR3, as DNA: TGTGCCAGCAGCCAATCCCGTTCCCGGAGGTCCCAGCATTTT. It is translated as CASSQSRSRRSQHF.

This rearrangement joins TRBV5-1 to TRBJ1-6, with D possibly TRBD1 on 6 matching bases. There are 16 residues in the CDR3. CDR1 and CDR2 from the germline V gene are SGHRS and YFSETQ. The germline V and J ends were trimmed by 4 bases and 0 bases, with 11 bases remaining between them. The CDR3 DNA is TGCGCCAGCAGCCCAGACAGGAGCTCCTATAATTCACCCCTCCACTTT. Translating it yields CASSPDRSSYNSPLHF.

The chain employs TRBV2 and TRBJ2-5, with 8 bases lining up with TRBD1. The germline V gene has CDR1 SNHLY and CDR2 FYNNEI. The CDR3 totals 16 residues. J gave up 5 bases and V 0 bases, and 8 bases lay outside the gene matches. The CDR3 reads CASSEAPGGAEETQYF. DNA for the CDR3: TGTGCCAGCAGTGAAGCCCCAGGGGGCGCGGAGGAGACCCAGTACTTC.

This clone was observed once. This chain joins TRBV18 and TRBJ2-7, with D hard to call. This CDR3 spans 15 amino acids. Germline V gene sequence: CDR1 KGHSH, CDR2 LQKENI. V lost 3 bases and J 0 bases, leaving 12 bases between the germline ends. The CDR3 nucleotides are TGTGCCAGCTCACCGTCGATAGCTGTCTCCTACGAGCAGTACTTC. It encodes CASSPSIAVSYEQYF.

The V gene is TRBV19, the J gene TRBJ1-2, with D possibly being TRBD1 (6 bases). CDR1 LNHDA and CDR2 SQIVND come from the germline V gene (reference sequence). The V end lost 5 bases, the J end lost 0 bases, and 13 bases lay between the germline ends. The CDR3 contains 15 residues. CDR3 sequence reads: CASSPKTGTNYGYTF. The CDR3 DNA follows: TGTGCCAGTAGTCCAAAGACAGGCACTAACTATGGCTACACCTTC.

The chain combines TRBV7-3 with TRBJ1-1, with 7 bases fitting TRBD1. The trim removed 6 bases at V and 2 bases at J, leaving 9 bases unmatched. Germline CDR1 and CDR2: SGHTA and FQGTGA. The length of the CDR3 is 15 residues. In DNA, the CDR3 is TGTGCCAGCAGGGCGAGGGGGCGCGGAAACACTGAAGCTTTCTTT. Protein: CASRARGRGNTEAFF.

The V and J genes are TRBV7-2 and TRBJ2-6, with D perhaps matching TRBD2 (6 bases). CDR1 and CDR2 (germline): SGHTA, FQGNSA. The CDR3 spans 19 residues. V dropped 5 bases and J dropped 0 bases, with 20 bases sitting between them. CDR3 sequence (DNA): TGTGCCAGCAGCCCCCGGGCAGCGGGCCGCCTCTCTGGGGCCAACGTCCTGACTTTC. Protein sequence: CASSPRAAGRLSGANVLTF.

This chain uses TRBV5-6 with TRBJ2-5; 7 nucleotides align to TRBD2. Looked up from germline, CDR1 is SGHDT and CDR2 is YYEEEE. This CDR3 is built from 14 residues. Germline trimming cut 4 bases from V and 5 bases from J; bases unmatched to any gene: 8. As DNA, the CDR3 is TGTGCCAGCAGCCCCCCTTGGGGGGGGGAGACCCAGTACTTC. It encodes CASSPPWGGETQYF.

This clone was detected a few times. This rearrangement joins TRBV4-1 to TRBJ2-2; TRBD2 agrees at 11 bases. The junction had 3 bases not matched to a gene; V was cut back by 4 bases and J by 5 bases. The CDR3 is 15 amino acids. Germline V gene lookup returns CDR1 MGHRA and CDR2 YSYEKL. DNA for the CDR3: TGCGCCAGCAGCCCCCTAGCGGGGGGTACCGGGGAGCTGTTTTTT. Protein product: CASSPLAGGTGELFF.

This chain connects TRBV7-2 to TRBJ1-6, with D possibly TRBD1 on 6 matching bases. V gave up 5 bases and J gave up 6 bases, with 8 bases separating them. There are 13 residues in the CDR3. Germline V gene data show CDR1 as SGHTA and CDR2 as FQGNSA. The CDR3 region has the DNA TGTGCCAGCAGCGGGACATTTAATTCACCCCTCCACTTT. The encoded protein is CASSGTFNSPLHF.

The gene calls are TRBV29-1 and TRBJ2-3, with 7 bases aligning to TRBD1. Germline V gene lookup returns CDR1 SQVTM and CDR2 ANQGSEA. V trimming: 0 bases; J trimming: 2 bases; junction bases outside the gene matches: 11. The CDR3 runs to 17 residues. The CDR3 protein is CSVEDEVGTAITDTQYF. CDR3 sequence (DNA): TGCAGCGTTGAAGATGAGGTGGGGACAGCGATCACAGATACGCAGTATTTT.

This clone was seen just once. The chain has TRBV18 and TRBJ2-3; perhaps TRBD2 as D (7 bases). There are 15 residues in the CDR3. Germline lookup yields CDR1 KGHSH and CDR2 LQKENI. V was clipped by 1 base and J by 5 bases, with 13 bases between them. The CDR3 coding sequence is TGTGCCAGCTCACCACGCGGGGGCCGAAAAGATACGCAGTATTTT. It codes for CASSPRGGRKDTQYF. Variable domain in full (rest from reference TRBV18 and TRBJ2-3): NAGVMQNPRHLVRRRGQEARLRCSPMKGHSHVYWYRQLPEEGLKFMVYLQKENIIDESGMPKERFSAEFPKEGPSILRIQQVVRGDSAAYFCASSPRGGRKDTQYFGPGTRLTVL.